The rows below give T cell receptor beta chains drawn from one sample of a study of blood T cell repertoires in COVID-19. TCRdb's copy holds only in-frame clones and misses some; the assay was immunoSEQ multiplex PCR. This table has about 85,000 clones, roughly nine tenths appearing once. Sequencing was performed on peripheral blood. All receptors derive from a man in his sixties with acute or convalescent COVID-19. The CDR3 runs from the conserved cysteine through the conserved F or W. A D gene is named only where the DNA matches it firmly. Clone size is stated in some rows and not others, as once, few, many or a class when expanded.

j_call | clone_size | d_call | v_call | cdr3_aa | cdr3_nt
TRBJ2-5 | . | TRBD2 | TRBV30 | CAWSGASGARKYQETQYF | TGTGCCTGGAGTGGGGCTAGCGGGGCGAGGAAGTACCAAGAGACCCAGTACTTC
TRBJ2-3 | . | TRBD2 | TRBV9 | CASRPPGGRGTDTQYF | TGTGCCAGCAGGCCCCCGGGAGGGAGAGGCACAGATACGCAGTATTTT
TRBJ1-2 | . | TRBD1 | TRBV6-2/TRBV6-3 | CASSPDRGFYGYTF | TGTGCCAGCAGCCCAGACAGGGGCTTCTATGGCTACACCTTC
TRBJ1-1 | . | . | TRBV19 | CASSMAPNRATEAFF | TGTGCCAGTAGTATGGCCCCTAACAGGGCCACTGAAGCTTTCTTT
TRBJ1-1 | few | . | TRBV29-1 | CSVEDTPIQNTEAFF | TGCAGCGTTGAAGATACCCCTATCCAGAACACTGAAGCTTTCTTT
TRBJ2-7 | . | TRBD1 | TRBV5-1 | CASSSSFGTVSSYEQYF | TGCGCCAGCAGCTCCTCCTTCGGGACAGTTAGCTCCTACGAGCAGTACTTC
TRBJ1-1 | . | . | TRBV2 | CASSEARGNTEAFF | TGTGCCAGCAGTGAAGCACGGGGGAACACTGAAGCTTTCTTT
TRBJ1-1 | . | TRBD1 | TRBV2 | CASSYTGGAGTEAFF | TGTGCCAGCAGTTATACAGGGGGCGCAGGCACTGAAGCTTTCTTT
TRBJ2-5 | . | TRBD2 | TRBV27 | CASSPIAGQETQYF | TGTGCCAGCAGTCCTATAGCGGGTCAAGAGACCCAGTACTTC
TRBJ1-2 | . | . | TRBV4-2 | CASSQDRGASYGYTF | TGTGCCAGCAGCCAAGATCGGGGGGCGAGCTATGGCTACACCTTC
TRBJ2-5 | . | . | TRBV10-2 | CASSDGGISETQYF | TGCGCCAGCAGTGATGGGGGCATAAGTGAGACCCAGTACTTC
TRBJ2-5 | . | TRBD1 | TRBV5-1 | CASSLEDRGPGETQYF | TGCGCCAGCAGCTTGGAGGACAGGGGGCCGGGGGAGACCCAGTACTTC
TRBJ2-3 | . | TRBD2 | TRBV7-9 | CASSRGGDTDTQYF | TGTGCCAGCAGCCGCGGGGGGGACACAGATACGCAGTATTTT
TRBJ2-1 | . | TRBD2 | TRBV6-6 | CASSKLAGGNEQFF | TGTGCCAGCAGTAAGCTAGCGGGGGGCAATGAGCAGTTCTTC
TRBJ2-3 | . | TRBD2 | TRBV5-6 | CASSRDRDYGTDTQYF | TGTGCCAGCAGCCGCGATAGGGACTACGGCACAGATACGCAGTATTTT
TRBJ1-5 | . | TRBD1 | TRBV4-3 | CASSQETGGRDQPQHF | TGCGCCAGCAGCCAAGAAACAGGGGGCAGAGATCAGCCCCAGCATTTT
TRBJ1-1 | . | . | TRBV5-6 | CASSYTGASMNTEAFF | TGTGCCAGCAGCTATACAGGAGCCTCCATGAACACTGAAGCTTTCTTT
TRBJ2-1 | . | . | TRBV6-5 | CASPTGSSEQFF | TGTGCCAGCCCGACAGGTTCCAGTGAGCAGTTCTTC
TRBJ1-1 | . | . | TRBV14 | CASSQAHQNTEAFF | TGTGCCAGCAGCCAGGCACATCAGAACACTGAAGCTTTCTTT
TRBJ1-1 | few | . | TRBV5-1 | CASSSEGGTEAFF | TGCGCCAGCAGCTCGGAGGGAGGAACTGAAGCTTTCTTT
TRBJ2-7 | . | . | TRBV6-1 | CASSASGGKGYYEQYF | TGTGCCAGCAGTGCTAGTGGGGGGAAGGGGTACTACGAGCAGTACTTC
TRBJ1-2 | . | . | TRBV15 | CATSLFQDIANYGYTF | TGTGCCACCAGTTTATTCCAAGACATAGCTAACTATGGCTACACCTTC
TRBJ1-2 | . | TRBD1 | TRBV30 | CAWSSPRDRALYGYTF | TGTGCCTGGAGTTCACCCCGGGACAGGGCTCTCTATGGCTACACCTTC
TRBJ1-1 | . | . | TRBV19 | CASSITGSGTEAFF | TGTGCCAGTAGTATTACAGGGTCTGGGACTGAAGCTTTCTTT
TRBJ1-2 | . | . | TRBV4-1 | CASSQVTVTNYGYTF | TGCGCCAGCAGCCAAGTAACTGTTACTAACTATGGCTACACCTTC
TRBJ1-6 | once | TRBD1 | TRBV5-1 | CASSDGQGNSPLHF | TGCGCCAGCAGCGACGGACAGGGCAATTCACCCCTCCACTTT
TRBJ1-1 | . | . | TRBV2 | CASSVGGSNTEAFF | TGTGCCAGCAGTGTGGGGGGGTCGAACACTGAAGCTTTCTTT
TRBJ2-7 | . | TRBD1 | TRBV6-2/TRBV6-3 | CASNPQGAHYEQYF | TGTGCCAGCAACCCACAGGGGGCCCACTACGAGCAGTACTTC
TRBJ2-5 | . | TRBD2 | TRBV3-1/TRBV3-2 | CASSQGSGGVQYF | TGTGCCAGCAGCCAGGGAAGCGGGGGGGTCCAGTACTTC
TRBJ2-7 | . | TRBD1 | TRBV5-1 | CASSPGGTGAYEQYF | TGCGCCAGCAGCCCCGGGGGGACAGGGGCCTACGAGCAGTACTTC
TRBJ2-2 | . | . | TRBV19 | CASSLRTEELFF | TGTGCCAGTAGTTTAAGGACAGAGGAGCTGTTTTTT
TRBJ2-1 | . | . | TRBV27 | CAIGGGAYNEQFF | TGTGCCATCGGTGGGGGGGCTTACAATGAGCAGTTCTTC
TRBJ2-1 | . | TRBD1 | TRBV12-5 | CASGTSGTANEQFF | TGTGCTAGTGGCACATCCGGGACAGCCAATGAGCAGTTCTTC
TRBJ1-4 | . | . | TRBV19 | CASSRDYRLEKLFF | TGTGCCAGTAGTAGGGACTATCGGTTGGAAAAACTGTTTTTT
TRBJ2-2 | . | . | TRBV5-1 | CASSFEGVNTGELFF | TGCGCCAGCAGCTTCGAAGGGGTCAACACCGGGGAGCTGTTTTTT
TRBJ2-2 | . | TRBD1 | TRBV19 | CASGTGGQTGELFF | TGTGCCAGTGGGACAGGAGGCCAAACCGGGGAGCTGTTTTTT
TRBJ2-7 | few | TRBD1 | TRBV11-2 | CASSPRQGAYEQYF | TGTGCCAGCAGCCCGCGACAGGGTGCCTACGAGCAGTACTTC
TRBJ2-5 | . | TRBD2 | TRBV20-1 | CSASGLAGGSYQETQYF | TGCAGTGCTAGTGGACTAGCGGGGGGATCGTACCAAGAGACCCAGTACTTC
TRBJ1-5 | . | . | TRBV19 | CASSTRQYQPQHF | TGTGCCAGTAGTACACGACAGTATCAGCCCCAGCATTTT
TRBJ1-2 | once | TRBD1 | TRBV5-6 | CASSFLVPGQGTRDYGYTF | TGTGCCAGCAGCTTCTTAGTCCCGGGACAGGGAACCAGGGACTATGGCTACACCTTC
TRBJ1-1 | . | TRBD1 | TRBV7-9 | CATSRQGVTTEAFF | TGTGCCACTTCACGACAGGGGGTAACCACTGAAGCTTTCTTT
TRBJ2-2 | . | . | TRBV25-1 | CASSEFGGPGELFF | TGTGCCAGCAGTGAATTCGGGGGGCCCGGGGAGCTGTTTTTT
TRBJ1-1 | . | TRBD1 | TRBV5-3 | CALRGRADGEAFF | TGTGCACTCAGGGGGCGGGCCGACGGTGAAGCTTTCTTT
TRBJ2-1 | . | TRBD2 | TRBV7-9 | CASSLGTSGGALNEQFF | TGTGCCAGCAGCTTAGGGACTAGCGGGGGGGCCTTAAATGAGCAGTTCTTC
TRBJ1-2 | . | . | TRBV11-2 | CASSLVGARDGYTF | TGTGCCAGCAGCTTAGTGGGGGCGAGGGATGGCTACACCTTC
TRBJ2-2 | once | TRBD1 | TRBV30 | CAWSSDRVFNTGELFF | TGTGCCTGGAGTTCAGACAGGGTGTTTAACACCGGGGAGCTGTTTTTT
TRBJ1-2 | . | . | TRBV27 | CASTPTGANYGYTF | TGTGCCAGCACCCCGACTGGAGCTAACTATGGCTACACCTTC
TRBJ1-2 | . | . | TRBV2 | CASKSSENSYGYTF | TGTGCCAGCAAGAGTTCCGAGAACTCCTATGGCTACACCTTC
TRBJ1-4 | . | . | TRBV7-2 | CASSLAADSTNEKLFF | TGTGCCAGCAGCTTAGCGGCCGACAGCACGAATGAAAAACTGTTTTTT
TRBJ2-7 | . | . | TRBV2 | CASSEGGGTPDLFYEQYF | TGTGCCAGCAGTGAAGGAGGTGGGACACCTGACCTTTTCTACGAGCAGTACTTC